This passage covers 19 T cell receptor beta chains from one sample sequenced in a study of cytomegalovirus exposure and HLA in healthy donors. Only in-frame clones appear in the TCRdb table, and some are missing; sequencing was by immunoSEQ multiplex PCR. The sample has over 200,000 clones; 90% are singletons. Sequenced material: PBMCs. These receptors came from a woman aged 18-35 years in good health and CMV-seronegative.

This chain uses TRBV28 with TRBJ2-2; TRBD2 agrees at 8 bases. This CDR3 has 15 residues. V lost 5 bases to trimming and J lost 0 bases; unmatched junction nucleotides: 2. The V gene's germline CDR1 is MDHEN and CDR2 SYDVKM. This CDR3 is CASSRGGSNTGELFF. CDR3 nucleotides: TGTGCCAGCAGTCGCGGGGGGTCGAACACCGGGGAGCTGTTTTTT.

The genes are TRBV7-9 and TRBJ2-3; weak D call: TRBD2 (6 bases). This CDR3 has 14 residues. The V gene lost 3 bases and the J gene lost 1 base, with 8 bases spanning the gap. Per germline, CDR1 SEHNR and CDR2 FQNEAQ (reference sequence). In DNA, the CDR3 is TGTGCCAGCAGCTTCTCTAGCGGCACAGATACGCAGTATTTT. Residues: CASSFSSGTDTQYF.

The chain couples TRBV5-1 to TRBJ1-1; the D gene is possibly TRBD1 (6 bases). Germline CDR1 is SGHRS and CDR2 is YFSETQ. V lost 0 bases and J lost 0, with 12 bases in between. This CDR3 is built from 16 residues. The CDR3 sequence is CASSLDPGQMNTEAFF. DNA of the CDR3: TGCGCCAGCAGCTTGGATCCCGGACAGATGAACACTGAAGCTTTCTTT.

This sequence joins TRBV30 and TRBJ1-1, with D maybe TRBD1 (6 bases). Germline V CDR1 and CDR2: GTSNPN, SVGIG (reference sequence). This CDR3 contains 17 residues. V lost 4 bases, J lost 3 bases, and 24 bases lay in between. The CDR3 DNA is TGTGCCTGGACTGGAACAGGGTACGTCTGGCGGGACACTGAAGCTTTCTTT. Translating gives CAWTGTGYVWRDTEAFF.

The chain uses TRBV4-3 and TRBJ2-5, with 10 bases aligning to TRBD1. This CDR3 contains 15 residues. The germline CDR1 and CDR2 sequences are LGHNA and YSLEER. V lost 5 bases, J lost 3 bases, and 6 bases stayed unmatched. CDR3 sequence (DNA): TGCGCCAGCAGCAAGGGACAGGGGCTAGAAGAGACCCAGTACTTC. The encoded protein is CASSKGQGLEETQYF.

The V call is TRBV28, the J call TRBJ1-2; TRBD1 matches 7 bases. The ends lost 4 bases at V and 0 bases at J; junction bases unmatched: 8. This CDR3 has 16 amino acids. Germline V gene lookup returns CDR1 MDHEN and CDR2 SYDVKM. The CDR3 bases are TGTGCCAGCAGTTCCCGCCGACAGGGTGCTAACTATGGCTACACCTTC. Its translation is CASSSRRQGANYGYTF.

This clone occurred once. Relative to the germline gene, one junction end is altered; a read error may explain this. The chain combines TRBV7-7 with TRBJ2-1, with D perhaps TRBD2 (5 bases). CDR1 and CDR2 from the germline V gene are SSHAT and FNYEAQ (reference sequence). The CDR3 has 15 amino acids. CDR3 DNA sequence: TGTGCTAGCAGCTTAGCCGGGCTAGCTGGGGATGAGCAGTTCTTC. Its translation: CASSLAGLAGDEQFF.

This clone came up a few times. V gene TRBV7-3 combines with J gene TRBJ2-2, with TRBD1 identical over 12 bases. CDR3 length: 20 amino acids. V was pared by 4 bases and J by 3 bases, with 15 bases of the junction left unmatched. CDR1 is SGHTA, CDR2 FQGTGA, per germline. This CDR3 is CASSSRQSRDRGRDTGELFF. The DNA of the CDR3 is TGTGCCAGCAGCTCCCGGCAGTCCCGGGACAGGGGGCGCGACACCGGGGAGCTGTTTTTT.

The V gene is TRBV7-6, the J gene TRBJ1-1, with unresolved D. The CDR3 is 12 residues long. V was trimmed by 3 bases and J by 3 bases, leaving 5 bases between them. CDR1 SGHVS and CDR2 FNYEAQ come from the germline V gene. The CDR3 loop reads CASSFTDTEAFF. The CDR3 DNA sequence: TGTGCCAGCAGCTTCACGGACACTGAAGCTTTCTTT. The variable domain in full, completed from reference TRBV7-6 and TRBJ1-1, reads GAGVSQSPRYKVTKRGQDVALRCDPISGHVSLYWYRQALGQGPEFLTYFNYEAQQDKSGLPNDRFSAERPEGSISTLTIQRTEQRDSAMYRCASSFTDTEAFFGQGTRLTVV.

V usage is TRBV4-1 and J usage is TRBJ2-4; 10 bases match TRBD1. V was clipped by 4 bases and J by 2 bases; unmatched bases: 2. The CDR3 is made up of 15 amino acids. Germline values: CDR1 MGHRA, CDR2 YSYEKL. CDR3 loop: CASSPTGGPKNIQYF. CDR3 nucleotide sequence: TGCGCCAGCAGCCCGACAGGGGGCCCCAAAAACATTCAGTACTTC.

The V and J genes are TRBV18 and TRBJ2-5, with 7 positions matching TRBD2. CDR3 length: 13 amino acids. J was trimmed by 3 bases and V by 4 bases; bases with no gene match: 2. The V gene's germline CDR1 is KGHSH and CDR2 LQKENI. CDR3 amino acids: CASSHSGEETQYF. CDR3 bases: TGTGCCAGCTCACACAGCGGGGAAGAGACCCAGTACTTC.

The V gene is TRBV6-1, the J gene TRBJ2-5, with 9 positions matching TRBD1. Germline CDR1 MNHNS, CDR2 SASEGT. The CDR3 covers 15 residues. Unmatched junction bases numbered 8, after V lost 6 bases and J lost 3 bases. DNA of the CDR3: TGTGCCAGCAGCGACGGGACAGGGAGGGAAGAGACCCAGTACTTC. It is translated as CASSDGTGREETQYF.

The V gene is TRBV10-3, the J gene TRBJ2-7; D is undetermined. The CDR3 runs 16 residues. Germline V gives CDR1 ENHRY, CDR2 SYGVKD. Trimming shortened V by 3 bases and J by 0 bases, and 15 bases separated the two germline ends. CDR3 region: CAISERWAGSSYEQYF. As DNA, the CDR3 is TGTGCCATCAGTGAAAGGTGGGCAGGAAGCTCCTACGAGCAGTACTTC.

The rearrangement uses TRBV15 and TRBJ2-1; 12 nucleotides align to TRBD2. The CDR3 contains 16 residues. V was pared by 5 bases and J by 7 bases, with 9 bases of the junction left unmatched. In germline, CDR1 is LNHNV, CDR2 YYDKDF (reference sequence). The CDR3 bases are TGTGCCACCAGCCGACCTAGCGGGGGGGCCGGTAATGAGCAGTTCTTC. Translating gives CATSRPSGGAGNEQFF.

The chain employs TRBV5-8 and TRBJ1-3; unclear D gene. The CDR3 is made up of 15 amino acids. In germline, CDR1 is SGHTS, CDR2 YDEGEE. Trimming took 4 bases from V and 3 from J, leaving 14 bases between them. The CDR3, as DNA: TGTGCCAGCAGCATCTCAAGAGGGAATGGAAACACCATATATTTT. It specifies CASSISRGNGNTIYF.

The J gene is TRBJ1-5, the V gene TRBV6-5, with 8 bases that match TRBD1. Germline V gene lookup returns CDR1 MNHEY and CDR2 SVGAGI. V was pared by 6 bases and J by 9 bases, with 13 bases of the junction left unmatched. This CDR3 has 15 amino acids. The CDR3 region has the DNA TGTGCCAGCAGCAACCTCGGACAGGGAGAGGGGCCCCAGCATTTT. Its protein is CASSNLGQGEGPQHF.

The gene calls are TRBV5-4 and TRBJ2-5; 13 bases map to TRBD2. The germline V gene encodes CDR1 SGHNT and CDR2 YYREEE (reference sequence). Trimming took 4 bases from V and 5 from J; bases not matched to a gene: 11. This CDR3 region has 17 residues. CDR3 in DNA: TGTGCCAGCAGCGTTGCACTAGCGGGGGGGCTGGGTGAGACCCAGTACTTC. Encoded protein: CASSVALAGGLGETQYF.

The chain recombines TRBV27 with TRBJ2-7; 8 positions agree with TRBD2. Germline V CDR1 and CDR2: MNHEY, SMNVEV (reference sequence). Trimming cost V 2 bases and J 3 bases; bases outside gene matches: 0. The CDR3 spans 13 residues. The CDR3 is CASSLRGGYEQYV. In nucleotides, the CDR3 is TGTGCCAGCAGTTTACGGGGGGGCTACGAGCAGTACGTC.

V usage is TRBV9 and J usage is TRBJ1-3, with D possibly TRBD1 on 6 matching bases. Germline V gene lookup returns CDR1 SGDLS and CDR2 YYNGEE. The V and J ends lost 1 base and 0 bases respectively, with 14 bases between them. This CDR3 region has 17 residues. CDR3 residues: CASSVMNQGLSGNTIYF. The CDR3 DNA is TGTGCCAGCAGCGTAATGAATCAGGGGCTCTCTGGAAACACCATATATTTT.